A single sample is the source of the 5 T cell receptor beta chains below, sequenced in a study of identical twins. MiXCR, run by TCRdb on the 5' RACE reads, gives a single entry per CDR3 protein. The table shows approximately 890,000 distinct CDR3 sequences, with more than 9% occurring only once. These records were also assigned to another study, of yellow fever vaccine responses in identical twins.

Sequenced input: PBMCs. These receptors were obtained from a woman aged 18 to 35 in good health.

As to this clonotype: The junction differs from germline at one of its ends, possibly a read error. The chain employs TRBV5-6 and TRBJ2-7; a possible D gene is TRBD1 (5 bases). The V gene's germline CDR1 is SGHDT and CDR2 YYEEEE. The CDR3 consists of 13 residues. The CDR3 DNA sequence: TGTGCCATCAGCCCAGGGTTCCCCTACGAGCAGTACTTC. Translation gives CAISPGFPYEQYF.

On this clonotype itself: Compared with germline, one end of the junction differs, possibly owing to a read error. The chain carries TRBV2 and TRBJ2-5; 16 positions agree with TRBD2. Looked up from germline, CDR1 is SNHLY and CDR2 is FYNNEI. This CDR3 is built from 19 residues. CDR3 coding DNA: TGTGCCCGCAGTTTAGGGTCGGGACTAGCGGGGGGGCCGCAAGAGACCCAGTACTTC. This gives the protein CARSLGSGLAGGPQETQYF.

The genes are TRBV2 and TRBJ2-3; D remains ambiguous. Trimming stripped 4 bases from V and 9 bases from J, with 11 bases between. The CDR3 spans 12 residues. Germline-derived CDR1 and CDR2 are SNHLY and FYNNEI. CDR3 sequence (DNA): TGTGCCAGCAGTGTGGAACTCACCACGCAGTATTTT. Residues: CASSVELTTQYF.

V gene TRBV3-1 combines with J gene TRBJ2-5; 10 nucleotides line up with TRBD1. Losses at the gene ends were 4 bases for V and 5 bases for J; bases not matched to a gene: 13. The CDR3 totals 17 residues. Germline CDR1 is LGHDT and CDR2 is YNNKEL (reference sequence). The CDR3 DNA reads TGTGCCAGCAGCCCGCTAGAGACAGGGGGCGCGGGTGAGACCCAGTACTTC. It translates to CASSPLETGGAGETQYF.

V and J are TRBV5-1 and TRBJ2-4; no definite D call. The germline V gene encodes CDR1 SGHRS and CDR2 YFSETQ. This CDR3 is 15 amino acids long. The V end was cut by 4 bases, the J end by 6 bases, with 17 bases between. The CDR3 protein is CASSRRNRDVNIQYF. DNA for the CDR3: TGCGCCAGCAGCCGGCGGAATCGAGACGTAAACATTCAGTACTTC.